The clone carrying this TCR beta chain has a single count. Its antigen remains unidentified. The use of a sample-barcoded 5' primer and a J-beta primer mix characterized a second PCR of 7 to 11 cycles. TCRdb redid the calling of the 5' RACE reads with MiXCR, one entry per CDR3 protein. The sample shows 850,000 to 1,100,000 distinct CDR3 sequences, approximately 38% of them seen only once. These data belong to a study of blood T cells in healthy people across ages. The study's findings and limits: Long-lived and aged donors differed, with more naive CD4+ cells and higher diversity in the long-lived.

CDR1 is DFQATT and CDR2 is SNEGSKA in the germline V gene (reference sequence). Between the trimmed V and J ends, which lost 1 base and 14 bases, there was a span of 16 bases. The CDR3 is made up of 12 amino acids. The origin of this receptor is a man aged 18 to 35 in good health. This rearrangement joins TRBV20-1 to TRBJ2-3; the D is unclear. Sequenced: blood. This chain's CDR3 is CSARARHEVMYF. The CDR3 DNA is TGCAGTGCTAGAGCTCGGCACGAGGTCATGTATTTT.